These 19 T cell receptor beta chains share one sample of origin, sequenced in a study of response to subunit inactivated influenza vaccine. TCRdb independently ran MiXCR on the RT-PCR reads; one entry per CDR3 protein. The data show a few hundred thousand distinct CDR3 sequences, around 15% seen once. Here the sequenced sample was PBMCs from blood, taken roughly 12 days after vaccination. These receptors came from a man between 50 and 59 years old who received an inactivated influenza vaccine.

The chain carries TRBV20-1 and TRBJ2-7; 7 bases are a match to TRBD2. Trimming took 6 bases from V and 2 from J; bases not matched to a gene: 1. Germline V gene data show CDR1 as DFQATT and CDR2 as SNEGSKA (reference sequence). The CDR3 sequence is 11 residues long. CDR3 in amino acids: CSAGGTYEQYF. The CDR3, as DNA: TGCAGTGCCGGGGGGACCTACGAGCAGTACTTC.

The genes are TRBV25-1 and TRBJ2-1; no definite D call. V lost 3 bases, J lost 6 bases, and 15 bases lay in between. The V gene's germline CDR1 is MGHDK and CDR2 SYGVNS. This CDR3 comprises 15 residues. This CDR3 is CASSDFRASGNEQFF. The CDR3, as DNA: TGTGCCAGCAGTGACTTCCGGGCAAGTGGCAATGAGCAGTTCTTC.

This clonotype was picked up a small number of times. The genes are TRBV3-1 and TRBJ2-5, with 7 bases matching TRBD1. Per germline, CDR1 LGHDT and CDR2 YNNKEL (reference sequence). V trimming: 2 bases; J trimming: 6 bases; junction bases outside the gene matches: 6. This CDR3 region has 14 residues. For the CDR3, the DNA is TGTGCCAGCAGCCAAAAACAGGGGTTGCAGACCCAGTACTTC. This gives the protein CASSQKQGLQTQYF.

This clonotype came up a few times. Here the CDR3 reads CASSLGQSEEETQYF. Written as DNA, the CDR3 is TGTGCCAGCAGCTTGGGACAGTCCGAGGAAGAGACCCAGTACTTC. The rearrangement links TRBV5-6 to TRBJ2-5, with D perhaps matching TRBD1 (5 bases). The V gene's germline CDR1 is SGHDT and CDR2 YYEEEE. CDR3 size: 15 residues. Trimming took 0 bases from V and 3 from J, leaving 12 bases between them.

This chain connects TRBV6-5 to TRBJ1-4; no firm D call. CDR3 length: 14 amino acids. Germline V gene data show CDR1 as MNHEY and CDR2 as SVGAGI. Trimming took off 2 bases at V and 4 bases at J, with 8 bases between the two ends. This CDR3 is CASSYGGSNEKLFF. The DNA for the CDR3 is TGTGCCAGCAGTTACGGTGGAAGTAATGAAAAACTGTTTTTT.

V and J are TRBV28 and TRBJ2-7, with D uncertain. This CDR3 comprises 11 residues. Germline V gene data show CDR1 as MDHEN and CDR2 as SYDVKM. V shed 5 bases and J shed 4 bases, with 6 bases lying between them. The CDR3 DNA reads as TGTGCCAGCAGTATACAGTACGAGCAGTACTTC. Amino acids: CASSIQYEQYF.

V usage is TRBV10-3 and J usage is TRBJ2-5; D ambiguous. Germline CDR1 and CDR2: ENHRY and SYGVKD. The CDR3 consists of 14 residues. Trimming removed 3 bases at V and 4 bases at J, with 12 bases between. This chain's CDR3 is CAISDGSGRETQYF. DNA for the CDR3: TGTGCCATCAGTGATGGGTCCGGGCGAGAGACCCAGTACTTC.

This clonotype showed up just a few times. This sequence joins TRBV4-3 and TRBJ2-1; D assignment may be TRBD1 or TRBD2 (6 bases each). Per the germline V gene, CDR1 is LGHNA and CDR2 is YSLEER. The CDR3 loop spans 16 amino acids. Trimming stripped 0 bases from V and 4 bases from J, with 13 bases between. CDR3 in DNA: TGCGCCAGCAGCCAAGATCCGGGGGCGGCATACAATGAGCAGTTCTTC. Translated, it gives CASSQDPGAAYNEQFF.

This chain connects TRBV20-1 to TRBJ2-5; D gene ambiguous. Germline CDR1 is DFQATT and CDR2 is SNEGSKA (reference sequence). Trimming left V 3 bases short and J 4 bases short, with 15 bases between. CDR3 length: 14 residues. The CDR3 DNA sequence: TGCAGTGCTAGTGAAGACCTATTAGGAGAGACCCAGTACTTC. Its protein is CSASEDLLGETQYF.

This clonotype was seen a handful of times. The rearrangement links TRBV28 to TRBJ1-5; 11 bases align to TRBD1. In germline, CDR1 is MDHEN, CDR2 SYDVKM. The CDR3 sequence is 18 residues long. V gave up 2 bases and J gave up 5 bases; unmatched junction bases: 11. The CDR3 DNA is TGTGCCAGCAGTTTACTGATACCGGGGACAGGGGGTCATCAGCCCCAGCATTTT. Residues: CASSLLIPGTGGHQPQHF.

The chain is built from TRBV20-1 and TRBJ2-7; 9 bases fit TRBD1. Germline V gene sequence: CDR1 DFQATT, CDR2 SNEGSKA (reference sequence). This CDR3 is 13 amino acids long. V shed 6 bases and J 2 bases; nucleotides not matched to a gene: 5. Written as DNA, the CDR3 is TGCAGTGCCGGGGGACAGGGAACCTACGAGCAGTACTTC. This sequence encodes CSAGGQGTYEQYF.

This clonotype has at least ten counts. V and J are TRBV12-3 or TRBV12-4 and TRBJ1-6, with D tentatively TRBD1 (5 bases). Trimming stripped 6 bases from V and 6 bases from J, with 12 bases between. CDR3 length equals 14 residues. The CDR3: CASSTGTANSPLHF. The CDR3 DNA is TGTGCCAGCAGCACCGGGACTGCTAATTCACCCCTCCACTTT.

This rearrangement joins TRBV24-1 to TRBJ2-1; tentatively, D is TRBD1 (6 bases). The length of the CDR3 is 14 residues. Germline V gene sequence: CDR1 KGHDR, CDR2 SFDVKD. Deletions cut 3 bases from V and 8 bases from J, with 13 bases between. CDR3 region: CATSDHTGTDEQFF. Written as DNA, the CDR3 is TGTGCCACCAGTGATCATACAGGGACCGATGAGCAGTTCTTC.

This rearrangement joins TRBV20-1 to TRBJ2-5, with TRBD2 as a possible D gene (6 bases). Germline assignment: CDR1 DFQATT and CDR2 SNEGSKA (reference sequence). The V and J ends lost 6 bases and 1 base respectively, with 15 bases between them. This CDR3 region has 14 residues. CDR3 bases: TGCAGTGCCCACGAGCGGGTGGTCCAAGAGACCCAGTACTTC. Its translation: CSAHERVVQETQYF.

This clonotype has a handful of counts. The chain employs TRBV20-1 and TRBJ2-5; TRBD1 might be the D (5 bases). Trimming took 6 bases from V and 1 from J, leaving 15 bases between them. This CDR3 is built from 14 residues. Germline V lookup: CDR1 DFQATT, CDR2 SNEGSKA (reference sequence). CDR3 in amino acids: CSAGRGAGQETQYF. CDR3 sequence (DNA): TGCAGTGCGGGTCGTGGGGCAGGCCAAGAGACCCAGTACTTC.

This clonotype was picked up a small number of times. The chain is built from TRBV20-1 and TRBJ2-1; D not certain. The CDR3 runs 13 residues. V lost 3 bases and J 9 bases, leaving 15 bases between the germline ends. Germline V gene data show CDR1 as DFQATT and CDR2 as SNEGSKA (reference sequence). CDR3 sequence reads: CSASDPYSGEQFF. In nucleotides, the CDR3 is TGCAGTGCTAGCGACCCATATTCGGGTGAGCAGTTCTTC.

This clonotype was seen a handful of times. The rearrangement joins TRBV3-1 to TRBJ2-1; 8 nucleotides align to TRBD1. CDR1 and CDR2 (germline): LGHDT, YNNKEL (reference sequence). The CDR3 totals 13 residues. V lost 3 bases to trimming and J lost 15 bases; unmatched junction nucleotides: 10. The CDR3 coding sequence is TGTGCCAGCAGCCAGGCAGACAGGGGCTCTTGGTTCTTC. This translates into CASSQADRGSWFF.

This clonotype was observed a handful of times. The chain recombines TRBV20-1 with TRBJ2-1; 11 bases align to TRBD2. The V segment lost 4 bases and the J segment 6 bases; nucleotides outside the gene matches: 11. The CDR3 covers 16 residues. Germline CDR1 and CDR2: DFQATT and SNEGSKA (reference sequence). CDR3 amino acids: CSANPSTSGSANEQFF. In nucleotides, the CDR3 is TGCAGTGCTAACCCCTCCACTAGCGGGAGTGCCAATGAGCAGTTCTTC.

This clonotype showed up many times. The chain is built from TRBV4-3 and TRBJ1-2; D gene ambiguous. Germline V gene data show CDR1 as LGHNA and CDR2 as YSLEER. V dropped 0 bases and J dropped 4 bases, with 6 bases sitting between them. The length of the CDR3 is 13 residues. The CDR3 protein is CASSQDLGYGYTF. CDR3 DNA sequence: TGCGCCAGCAGCCAAGATCTTGGCTATGGCTACACCTTC.